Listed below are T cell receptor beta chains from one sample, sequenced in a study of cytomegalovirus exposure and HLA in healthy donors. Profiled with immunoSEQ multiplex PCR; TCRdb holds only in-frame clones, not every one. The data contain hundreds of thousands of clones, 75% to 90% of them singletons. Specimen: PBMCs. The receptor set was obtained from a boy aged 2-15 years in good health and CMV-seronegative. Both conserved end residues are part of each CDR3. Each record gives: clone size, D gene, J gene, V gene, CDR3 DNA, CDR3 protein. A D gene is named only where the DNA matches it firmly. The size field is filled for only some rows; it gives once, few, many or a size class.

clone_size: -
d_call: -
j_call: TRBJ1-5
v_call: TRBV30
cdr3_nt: TGTGCCTGGAGTGTAAGTACAGGGTCCCGGAATCAGCCCCAGCATTTT
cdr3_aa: CAWSVSTGSRNQPQHF

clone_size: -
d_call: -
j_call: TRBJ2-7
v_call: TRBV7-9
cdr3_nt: TGTGCCAGCAGCACCGGGACACAGCCCTACGAGCAGTACTTC
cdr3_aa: CASSTGTQPYEQYF

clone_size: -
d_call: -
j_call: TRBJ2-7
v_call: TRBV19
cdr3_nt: TGTGCCAGTAGTGGCCAAGGGGGGGGGTCCTCCTACGAGCAGTACTTC
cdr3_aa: CASSGQGGGSSYEQYF

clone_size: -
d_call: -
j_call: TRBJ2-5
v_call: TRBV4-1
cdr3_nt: TGCGCCAGCAGCCAGTTGGCGGGGGCGGAGACCCAGTACTTC
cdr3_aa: CASSQLAGAETQYF

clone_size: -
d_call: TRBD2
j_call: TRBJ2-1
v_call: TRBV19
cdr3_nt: TGTGCCAGTAGTATGCCTCAAGCGGGAGGGTACAATGAGCAGTTCTTC
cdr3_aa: CASSMPQAGGYNEQFF

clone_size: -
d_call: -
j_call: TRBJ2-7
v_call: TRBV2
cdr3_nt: TGTGCCATTTACAAGGAGAAGTCGGCCTACGAGCAGTACTTC
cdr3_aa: CAIYKEKSAYEQYF

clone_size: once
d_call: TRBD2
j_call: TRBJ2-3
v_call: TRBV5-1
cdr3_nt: TGCGCCAGCTATCTCGGGAGCGGGGGTACAGATACGCAGTATTTT
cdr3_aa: CASYLGSGGTDTQYF

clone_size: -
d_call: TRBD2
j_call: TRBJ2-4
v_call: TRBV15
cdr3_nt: TGTGCCACCAGCCTAGCGGGAAGGTCCAAAAACATTCAGTACTTC
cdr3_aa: CATSLAGRSKNIQYF

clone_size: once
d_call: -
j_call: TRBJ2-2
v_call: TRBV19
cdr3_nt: TGTGCCAGTAGTATTTTTGGGCTAGCGTTGGTCGGGGAGCTGTTTTTT
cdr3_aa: CASSIFGLALVGELFF

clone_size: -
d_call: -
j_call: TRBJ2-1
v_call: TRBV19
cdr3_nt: TGTGCCAGTAGTATACGCCTGCGCGGGCATGAGCAGTTCTTC
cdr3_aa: CASSIRLRGHEQFF

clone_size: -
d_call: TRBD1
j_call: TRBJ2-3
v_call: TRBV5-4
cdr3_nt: TGTGCCAGCAGCGCCTTGACAGGGGGCTCCACAGATACGCAGTATTTT
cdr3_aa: CASSALTGGSTDTQYF

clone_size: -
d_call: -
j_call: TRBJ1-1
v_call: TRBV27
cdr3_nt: TGTGCCAGCAGTCCGGACAAGGCGATGAACACTGAAGCTTTCTTT
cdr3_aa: CASSPDKAMNTEAFF